The 15 T cell receptor beta chains reported below all come from one sample, sequenced in a study of blood T cell repertoires in COVID-19. Measured with immunoSEQ multiplex PCR; TCRdb has only the in-frame clones, and not every one. The sample consists of under 200,000 clones, 80% to 90% of them appearing once. Sequenced input: peripheral blood. The receptors were gathered from a woman aged 70-85 years with acute or convalescent COVID-19.

The chain uses TRBV3-1 (or the pseudogene TRBV3-2) and TRBJ2-4; 8 bases align to TRBD1. The CDR3 sequence is 18 residues long. The V gene's germline CDR1 is LGHDT and CDR2 YNNKEL (reference sequence). Unmatched junction bases numbered 7, after V lost 0 bases and J lost 0 bases. The CDR3 sequence is CASSQDFPGQGAKNIQYF. The CDR3 nucleotides are TGTGCCAGCAGCCAAGATTTCCCTGGACAGGGAGCCAAAAACATTCAGTACTTC.

V is TRBV5-4 and J is TRBJ2-4, with D hard to call. The CDR3 has 13 residues. Germline V gene lookup returns CDR1 SGHNT and CDR2 YYREEE (reference sequence). The V gene lost 0 bases and the J gene lost 9 bases, with 10 bases spanning the gap. The DNA for the CDR3 is TGTGCCAGCAGCTTGGACCGGGTCGGCATTCAGTACTTC. Its protein is CASSLDRVGIQYF.

The V call is TRBV10-2, the J call TRBJ1-1; D is perhaps TRBD1 (5 bases). Trimming shortened V by 0 bases and J by 10 bases, and 12 bases separated the two germline ends. The CDR3 extends over 13 amino acids. CDR1 is WSHSY, CDR2 SAAADI, per germline. For the CDR3, the DNA is TGCGCCAGCAGTGAGTCGGCGGGGCAGGGAGCTTTCTTT. It translates to CASSESAGQGAFF.

As for this clone: Additional DNA sequences in this sample encode the identical CDR3. The chain links TRBV5-8 to TRBJ1-2; 11 bases fit TRBD1. The CDR3 covers 17 residues. The V gene's germline CDR1 is SGHTS and CDR2 YDEGEE. V trimming: 4 bases; J trimming: 1 base; junction bases outside the gene matches: 9. Written as DNA, the CDR3 is TGTGCCAGCAGCCTAGAGATGGGACAGGGGGGTAACTATGGCTACACCTTC. Protein: CASSLEMGQGGNYGYTF.

The chain employs TRBV2 and TRBJ1-2; 7 bases fit TRBD1. V trimming: 6 bases; J trimming: 8 bases; junction bases outside the gene matches: 9. CDR3 length equals 13 residues. Germline V CDR1 and CDR2: SNHLY, FYNNEI. CDR3 nucleotides: TGTGCCAGCAGCACGATGACAGGGAACGGCTACACCTTC. Translation gives CASSTMTGNGYTF.

The chain has TRBV19 and TRBJ2-3; possible D gene TRBD2, 6 bases. The V and J ends lost 6 bases and 1 base respectively, with 26 bases between them. CDR1 is LNHDA and CDR2 is SQIVND in the germline V gene (reference sequence). The CDR3 is 19 amino acids. CDR3 in amino acids: CASSGQTRFGLGGTDTQYF. DNA for the CDR3: TGTGCCAGTAGCGGCCAGACTAGATTCGGACTGGGTGGCACAGATACGCAGTATTTT.

This chain connects TRBV11-3 to TRBJ2-2, with D maybe TRBD1 (7 bases). Germline CDR1 SGHNT, CDR2 YENEEA. This CDR3 contains 17 residues. Trimming stripped 4 bases from V and 5 bases from J, with 20 bases between. The DNA for the CDR3 is TGTGCCAGCAGCTCTAGACAGGGAAGGGCGGGAACCGGGGAGCTGTTTTTT. This gives the protein CASSSRQGRAGTGELFF.

The V call is TRBV6-1, the J call TRBJ2-7, with a weak D call TRBD2 (5 bases). The CDR3 is made up of 16 amino acids. CDR1 is MNHNS, CDR2 SASEGT, per germline. V dropped 4 bases and J dropped 3 bases, with 19 bases sitting between them. CDR3: CASSASSGGLSYEQYF. Here the CDR3 DNA reads TGTGCCAGCAGTGCCTCCAGCGGAGGTTTAAGCTACGAGCAGTACTTC.

This rearrangement joins TRBV2 to TRBJ2-2; 8 bases are a match to TRBD1. CDR3 size: 17 residues. V lost 4 bases and J lost 5; bases outside the gene matches: 12. CDR1 and CDR2 (germline): SNHLY, FYNNEI. The CDR3 DNA reads TGTGCCAGCAGTGGTATCGGACAGGGAGGAAAGACCGGGGAGCTGTTTTTT. Its translation: CASSGIGQGGKTGELFF.

This clone came up once. This rearrangement joins TRBV5-6 to TRBJ1-2, with a tentative D call TRBD1 (6 bases). Trimming left V 4 bases short and J 8 bases short, with 12 bases between. Per germline, CDR1 SGHDT and CDR2 YYEEEE. The CDR3 loop spans 12 amino acids. CDR3 DNA sequence: TGTGCCAGCAGCCGACAGGCGTCCGGCTACACCTTC. Residues: CASSRQASGYTF.

This clone was observed a few times. V usage is TRBV28 and J usage is TRBJ1-4; possibly TRBD1 for D (5 bases). This CDR3 has 15 amino acids. The V end lost 5 bases, the J end lost 5 bases, and 15 bases lay between the germline ends. The germline gives CDR1 MDHEN, CDR2 SYDVKM. The CDR3 region is CASSPPRQINEKLFF. CDR3 nucleotide sequence: TGTGCCAGCAGTCCACCGCGACAGATCAATGAAAAACTGTTTTTT.

The CDR3 DNA follows: TGTGCCAGCAGTGAATCAGCAGGGTCAAAACAGCCCCAGCATTTT. Residues: CASSESAGSKQPQHF. V and J are TRBV6-1 and TRBJ1-5; D is perhaps TRBD1 (5 bases). The CDR3 consists of 15 residues. Trimming took 2 bases from V and 7 from J, leaving 15 bases between them. The germline CDR1 and CDR2 sequences are MNHNS and SASEGT.

The genes are TRBV18 and TRBJ2-5; no clear D gene. V gave up 2 bases and J gave up 4 bases, with 5 bases separating them. The germline gives CDR1 KGHSH, CDR2 LQKENI. The length of the CDR3 is 12 residues. The CDR3 reads CASSPNGETQYF. The CDR3 DNA reads TGTGCCAGCTCACCAAACGGAGAGACCCAGTACTTC.

The chain is built from TRBV11-2 and TRBJ2-5, with a possible D match to TRBD1 (6 bases). The V gene lost 5 bases and the J gene lost 7 bases, with 23 bases spanning the gap. Looked up from germline, CDR1 is SGHAT and CDR2 is FQNNGV. The CDR3 sequence is 16 residues long. The CDR3 DNA is TGTGCCAGCAGCGCGGGCACAGGGTCAGGGGAAGGGACCCAGTACTTC. Translating it yields CASSAGTGSGEGTQYF.

In its sample, this clone was seen once. The chain carries TRBV10-3 and TRBJ1-1; D is perhaps TRBD1 (5 bases). Between the trimmed V and J ends, which lost 9 bases and 1 base, there was a span of 9 bases. The CDR3 totals 12 residues. Per the germline V gene, CDR1 is ENHRY and CDR2 is SYGVKD. The CDR3 region is CAISQENTEAFF. For the CDR3, the DNA is TGTGCCATTTCACAGGAGAACACTGAAGCTTTCTTT.